The clone carrying this T cell receptor beta chain was seen just once. One base away lies a much larger clone, so this may be a sequencing read error. CDR3 length: 15 amino acids. In germline, CDR1 is SGHRS, CDR2 YFSETQ. The sample originates from a study of CD8+CD57+ T cells in acquired aplastic anemia. The template used for profiling TCR beta VDJ and CDR3 was genomic DNA. TCRdb reanalysed the reads using MiXCR and keeps one entry per CDR3 protein. The sample lists some 180,000 distinct CDR3 sequences, under 55% occurring once. The V call is TRBV5-1, the J call TRBJ2-1; D is unresolved. This TCR came from a human donor in good health. The source material was sorted CD4+, CD8+, or CD8+CD57+ T cells (not recorded which) from PBMCs. CDR3 amino acids: CASGLSVNPLNEQFF. The CDR3 DNA reads TGCGCCAGCGGCTTGTCTGTCAATCCTCTCAATGAGCAGTTCTTC.